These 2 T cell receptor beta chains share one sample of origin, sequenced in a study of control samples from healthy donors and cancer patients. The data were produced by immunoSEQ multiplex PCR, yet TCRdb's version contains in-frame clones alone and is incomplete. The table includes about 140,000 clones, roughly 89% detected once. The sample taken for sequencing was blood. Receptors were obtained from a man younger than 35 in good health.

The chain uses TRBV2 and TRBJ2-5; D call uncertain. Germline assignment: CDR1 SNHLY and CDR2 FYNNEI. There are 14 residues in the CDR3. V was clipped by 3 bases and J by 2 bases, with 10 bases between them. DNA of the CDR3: TGTGCCAGCAGTGAGTTACAGATGCAAGAGACCCAGTACTTC. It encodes CASSELQMQETQYF.

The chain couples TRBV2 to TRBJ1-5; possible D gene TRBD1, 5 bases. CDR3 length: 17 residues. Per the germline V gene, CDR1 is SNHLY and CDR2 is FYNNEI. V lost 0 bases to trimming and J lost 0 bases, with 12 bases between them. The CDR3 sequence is CASSEALWGLSNQPQHF. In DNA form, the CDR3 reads TGTGCCAGCAGTGAAGCGCTTTGGGGACTTAGCAATCAGCCCCAGCATTTT.